This T cell receptor (beta chain) derives from a study of cytomegalovirus exposure and HLA in healthy donors. Of note for this clone: Germline is not matched at one junction end, which may reflect a read error.

This PCR relied on a set of 60 Vbeta primers and 13 Jbeta primers. Clones were sequenced by immunoSEQ multiplex PCR, and TCRdb holds only the in-frame ones, with some missing. This repertoire includes some 200,000 clones. Germline CDR1 reads SNHLY; CDR2 reads FYNNEI. The CDR3 loop spans 15 amino acids. The clonotype was recovered from a man aged 25 to 40 in good health and CMV-seronegative. The chain is built from TRBV2 and TRBJ1-4; 7 nucleotides align to TRBD1. Sequencing input: PBMCs. The CDR3 reads CASREEDRNNEKLFF. CDR3 nucleotides: TGTGCCAGCAGAGAAGAGGACAGGAATAATGAAAAACTGTTTTTT.